This TCR beta chain was retrieved from a study of CD8+CD57+ T cells in acquired aplastic anemia. Study information: Recorded DNA amounts for sorted CD4+ and CD8+ cells had an average of around 3 ug.

TCR beta VDJ and CDR3 profiles were obtained from a genomic DNA template. MiXCR, run by TCRdb on the reads, gives a single entry per CDR3 protein. The data show 250,000 to 350,000 distinct CDR3 sequences, approximately 58% seen once. Sequencing was done on patients that had shown CD8+CD57+ cell expansion by flow cytometry. None of the patients had been given any therapy when their blood was sampled. Trimming shortened V by 7 bases and J by 2 bases, and 18 bases separated the two germline ends. CDR1 is SQVTM and CDR2 is ANQGSEA in the germline V gene. CDR3 length: 15 amino acids. The chain couples TRBV29-1 to TRBJ1-5; D uncertain. The TCR comes from a human donor with aplastic anemia. The source material was sorted CD4+, CD8+, or CD8+CD57+ T cells (not recorded which) from PBMCs. CDR3 sequence reads: CSAAEGLLGNQPQHF. The CDR3 DNA sequence: TGCAGCGCCGCCGAGGGCCTCCTGGGCAATCAGCCCCAGCATTTT.